The clone carrying this TCR beta chain was observed a handful of times. Its antigen is as yet unknown. Molecular barcoded adaptors covering alpha/delta and beta/gamma chains were used on approximately 400 ng RNA. Each CDR3 protein gets one entry after TCRdb re-called the reads with MiXCR. This sample carries 20,000 to 30,000 distinct CDR3 sequences, 22% of them seen once, and the ten largest clones take 40% to 55%. The sample originates from a study of read filtering for tumor transcriptome and immune sequencing. Study in general: Among patients, 17 to 20 were male and around 15 female, aged 47 to 80 (mean approximately 60). Whole-transcriptome libraries were prepared after DNase treatment.

The study's findings and limits: This fraction held mixed bone marrow immune cells after CD138-negative sorting.

V gave up 4 bases and J gave up 6 bases; unmatched junction bases: 9. Germline-derived CDR1 and CDR2 are MNHEY and SVGEGT. The CDR3 is made up of 16 amino acids. This chain joins TRBV6-2 or TRBV6-3 and TRBJ2-1, with 10 nucleotides matching TRBD2. The sequenced sample consisted of a population of CD138-negative cells sorted from bone marrow. The TCR comes from a donor over 35 with multiple myeloma. CDR3 nucleotide sequence: TGTGCCAGCAGTTCTCGACCAGCGGGGGGGCCCAATGAGCAGTTCTTC. This gives the protein CASSSRPAGGPNEQFF.